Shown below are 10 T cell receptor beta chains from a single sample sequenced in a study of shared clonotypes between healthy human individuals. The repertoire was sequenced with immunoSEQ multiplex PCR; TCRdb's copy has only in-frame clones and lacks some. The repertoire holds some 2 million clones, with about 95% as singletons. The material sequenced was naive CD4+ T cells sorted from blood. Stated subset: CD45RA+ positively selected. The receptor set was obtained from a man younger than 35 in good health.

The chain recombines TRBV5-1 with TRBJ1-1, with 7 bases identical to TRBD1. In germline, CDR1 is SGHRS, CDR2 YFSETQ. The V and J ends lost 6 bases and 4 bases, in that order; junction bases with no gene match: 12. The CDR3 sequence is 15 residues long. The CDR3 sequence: CASNPQGTMGTEAFF. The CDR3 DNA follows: TGCGCCAGCAACCCACAGGGGACAATGGGCACTGAAGCTTTCTTT.

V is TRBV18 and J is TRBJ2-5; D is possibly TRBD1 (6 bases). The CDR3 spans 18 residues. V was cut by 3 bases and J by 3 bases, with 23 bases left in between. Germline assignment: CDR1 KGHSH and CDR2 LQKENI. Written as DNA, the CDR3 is TGTGCCAGCTCACCCCTCCCGTACATGAGGGGGTCAAAAGAGACCCAGTACTTC. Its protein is CASSPLPYMRGSKETQYF.

CDR3 nucleotides: TGTGCCTGGAGTGGAGACAGGGCTAGGAACATTCAGTACTTC. As protein: CAWSGDRARNIQYF. The V gene is TRBV30, the J gene TRBJ2-4; TRBD1 agrees at 7 bases. Germline CDR1 GTSNPN, CDR2 SVGIG (reference sequence). Germline trimming cut 1 base from V and 7 bases from J; bases unmatched to any gene: 7. This CDR3 has 14 amino acids.

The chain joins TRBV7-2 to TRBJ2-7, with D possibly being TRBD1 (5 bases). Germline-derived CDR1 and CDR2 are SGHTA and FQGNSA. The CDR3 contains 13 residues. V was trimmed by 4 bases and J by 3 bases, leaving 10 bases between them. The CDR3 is CASSSDIFYEQYF. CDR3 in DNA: TGTGCCAGCAGCTCGGACATATTCTACGAGCAGTACTTC. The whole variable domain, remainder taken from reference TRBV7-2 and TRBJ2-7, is GAGVSQSPSNKVTEKGKDVELRCDPISGHTALYWYRQSLGQGLEFLIYFQGNSAPDKSGLPSDRFSAERTGGSVSTLTIQRTQQEDSAVYLCASSSDIFYEQYFGPGTRLTVT.

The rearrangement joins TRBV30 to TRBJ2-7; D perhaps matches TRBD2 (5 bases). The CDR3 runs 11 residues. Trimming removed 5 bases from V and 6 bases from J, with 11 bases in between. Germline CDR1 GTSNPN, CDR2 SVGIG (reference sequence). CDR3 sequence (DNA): TGTGCCTGGCGCCGGACTGGCGAGCAGTACTTC. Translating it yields CAWRRTGEQYF.

In DNA, the CDR3 is TGTGCCAGCAGCCTCAGAAGCTCCACAGATACGCAGTATTTT. It is translated as CASSLRSSTDTQYF. The chain links TRBV7-2 to TRBJ2-3; D is ambiguous. Germline V gives CDR1 SGHTA, CDR2 FQGNSA. The CDR3 totals 14 residues. The germline V and J ends were trimmed by 5 bases and 2 bases, with 11 bases remaining between them.

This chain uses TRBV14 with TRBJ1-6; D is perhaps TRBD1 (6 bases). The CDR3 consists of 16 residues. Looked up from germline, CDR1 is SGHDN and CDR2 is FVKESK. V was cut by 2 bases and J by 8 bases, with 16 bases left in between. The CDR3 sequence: CASSQIYPRGYSPLHF. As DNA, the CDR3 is TGTGCCAGCAGCCAAATTTACCCCAGGGGATATTCACCCCTCCACTTT.

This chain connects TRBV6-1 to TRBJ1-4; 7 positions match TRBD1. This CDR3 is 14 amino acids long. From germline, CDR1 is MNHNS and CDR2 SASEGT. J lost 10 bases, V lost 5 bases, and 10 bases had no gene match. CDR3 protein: CASSKGDRVRKLFF. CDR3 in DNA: TGTGCCAGCAGTAAGGGTGACAGGGTTAGAAAACTGTTTTTT.

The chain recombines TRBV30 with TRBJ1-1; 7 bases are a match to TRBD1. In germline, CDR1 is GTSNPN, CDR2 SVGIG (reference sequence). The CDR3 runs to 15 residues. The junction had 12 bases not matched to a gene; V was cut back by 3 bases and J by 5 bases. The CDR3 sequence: CAWRYKDRVRTEAFF. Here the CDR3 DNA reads TGTGCCTGGAGGTATAAAGACAGGGTGAGGACTGAAGCTTTCTTT.

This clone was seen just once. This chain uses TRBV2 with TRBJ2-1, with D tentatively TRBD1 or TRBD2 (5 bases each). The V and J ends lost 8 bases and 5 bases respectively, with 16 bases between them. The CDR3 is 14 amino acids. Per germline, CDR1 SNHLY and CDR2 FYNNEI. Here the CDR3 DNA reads TGTGCCAGCCACGTTGGGGGTCCCAACAATGAGCAGTTCTTC. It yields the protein CASHVGGPNNEQFF.